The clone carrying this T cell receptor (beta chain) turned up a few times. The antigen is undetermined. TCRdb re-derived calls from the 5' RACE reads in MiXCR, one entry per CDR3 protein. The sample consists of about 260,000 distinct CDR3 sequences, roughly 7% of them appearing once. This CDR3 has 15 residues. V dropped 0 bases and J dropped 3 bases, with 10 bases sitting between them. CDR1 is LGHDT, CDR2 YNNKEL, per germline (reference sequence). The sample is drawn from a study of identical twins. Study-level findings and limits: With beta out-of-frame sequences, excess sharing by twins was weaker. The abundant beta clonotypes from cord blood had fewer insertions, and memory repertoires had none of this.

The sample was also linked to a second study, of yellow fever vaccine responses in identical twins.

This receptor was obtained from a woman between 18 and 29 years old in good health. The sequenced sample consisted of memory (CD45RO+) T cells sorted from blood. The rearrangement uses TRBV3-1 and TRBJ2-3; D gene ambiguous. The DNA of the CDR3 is TGTGCCAGCAGCCAAGAGAGAAGGGTAACAGATACGCAGTATTTT. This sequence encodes CASSQERRVTDTQYF.